This T cell receptor beta chain was profiled in a study of Ad26.COV2.S vaccination and SARS-CoV-2 variants. Study-wide context: Within the COV1001 Ad26.COV2.S trial arm, the donor was enrolled. Dosing was one shot or two shots 56 days apart.

The V gene's germline CDR1 is GTSNPN and CDR2 SVGIG (reference sequence). V gave up 0 bases and J gave up 12 bases; unmatched junction bases: 14. The CDR3 covers 15 residues. Treatment meaning: some 20 received Ad26.COV2.S at low or high dose, single or two shots; roughly 5 received placebo; per-sample allocation not given. Repertoires come from day 63 after the first vaccine or placebo injection. Clones were sequenced by immunoSEQ multiplex PCR, and TCRdb holds only the in-frame ones, with some missing. The sample consists of around 250,000 clones, roughly nine tenths of them appearing once. The source was peripheral blood, collected in a trial of Ad26.COV2.S vaccine versus placebo. The V call is TRBV30, the J call TRBJ2-1, with 7 bases identical to TRBD2. The sequence derives from a person aged 18-65 years who received the Ad26.COV2.S COVID-19 vaccine or a placebo. CDR3 loop: CAWSVHGGSISGQFF. CDR3 DNA: TGTGCCTGGAGTGTACACGGGGGGAGTATCTCGGGGCAGTTCTTC. The variable domain in full, with the rest retrieved from reference TRBV30 and TRBJ2-1, is SQTIHQWPATLVQPVGSPLSLECTVEGTSNPNLYWYRQAAGRGLQLLFYSVGIGQISSEVPQNLSASRPQDRQFILSSKKLLLSDSGFYLCAWSVHGGSISGQFFGPGTRLTVL.